Listed below are T cell receptor beta chains from one sample, sequenced in a study of blood T cell repertoires in COVID-19. Only in-frame clones appear in the TCRdb table, and some are missing; sequencing was by immunoSEQ multiplex PCR. The table lists roughly 500,000 clones, roughly 88% of them singletons. The source material was peripheral blood. These receptors all stem from a human donor in a cohort sampled during active COVID-19. The CDR3 runs from the conserved cysteine through the conserved F or W. A D gene is named only where the DNA matches it firmly. A row's size may be missing; if present it is once, few, many or a size class.

TRBD1 | TRBJ1-4 | NA | TRBV3-1/TRBV3-2 | CASSRTGATNEKLFF | TGTGCCAGCAGCCGAACAGGGGCGACTAATGAAAAACTGTTTTTT
TRBD2 | TRBJ2-1 | NA | TRBV3-1/TRBV3-2 | CASSQDLAASQFF | TGTGCCAGCAGCCAAGACCTAGCGGCCTCGCAGTTCTTC
TRBD2 | TRBJ2-3 | NA | TRBV5-1 | CASSLSGRAASTDTQYF | TGCGCCAGCAGCTTAAGCGGGAGGGCTGCTAGCACAGATACGCAGTATTTT
NA | TRBJ2-7 | NA | TRBV12-3/TRBV12-4 | CASSPDSLSGQYF | TGTGCCAGCAGTCCGGACTCCCTTAGTGGGCAGTACTTC
NA | TRBJ2-6 | NA | TRBV7-3 | CASSPGGSGANVLTF | TGTGCCAGCAGCCCCGGGGGATCTGGGGCCAACGTCCTGACTTTC
TRBD1 | TRBJ1-4 | NA | TRBV5-4 | CASSLAPGGQLNEKLFF | TGTGCCAGCAGCTTGGCACCCGGGGGACAGCTTAATGAAAAACTGTTTTTT
NA | TRBJ2-7 | once | TRBV11-2 | CASSLNPGPGDEQYF | TGTGCCAGCAGCTTAAACCCCGGGCCCGGGGACGAGCAGTACTTC
NA | TRBJ2-7 | NA | TRBV5-6 | CASSLAGFVEQYF | TGTGCCAGCAGCTTGGCAGGTTTCGTCGAGCAGTACTTC
TRBD2 | TRBJ2-1 | NA | TRBV3-1/TRBV3-2 | CASSQARLAGFGNEQFF | TGTGCCAGCAGCCAAGCCCGACTAGCGGGTTTTGGCAATGAGCAGTTCTTC
TRBD2 | TRBJ2-3 | NA | TRBV10-3 | CAISDLLAGSLDTQYF | TGTGCCATCAGTGACCTATTAGCGGGAAGTTTAGATACGCAGTATTTT
TRBD1 | TRBJ2-6 | NA | TRBV28 | CASSTGASGANVLTF | TGTGCCAGCAGCACAGGGGCCTCTGGGGCCAACGTCCTGACTTTC
TRBD1 | TRBJ1-1 | NA | TRBV7-3 | CASSLDRFTEAFF | TGTGCCAGCAGTTTGGACAGGTTCACTGAAGCTTTCTTT
TRBD1 | TRBJ2-7 | NA | TRBV28 | CASSQRQGAITGQYF | TGTGCCAGCAGTCAGAGACAGGGGGCGATAACGGGGCAGTACTTC
NA | TRBJ1-1 | NA | TRBV7-6 | CASSPGGHTEAFF | TGTGCCAGCAGCCCCGGGGGGCACACTGAAGCTTTCTTT
NA | TRBJ2-1 | NA | TRBV10-1 | CASASVASYNEQFF | TGCGCCAGTGCTAGTGTTGCCTCCTACAATGAGCAGTTCTTC
TRBD2 | TRBJ2-1 | NA | TRBV5-1 | CASSLAFTSGRSEQFF | TGCGCCAGCAGCTTGGCCTTTACTAGCGGGAGGAGTGAGCAGTTCTTC
TRBD1 | TRBJ1-3 | NA | TRBV11-1 | CASGLTGGSGNTIYF | TGTGCCAGCGGCCTGACAGGGGGATCTGGAAACACCATATATTTT
TRBD1 | TRBJ1-6 | NA | TRBV28 | CASSSESGGIFGNSPLHF | TGTGCCAGCAGTTCGGAGTCAGGGGGGATCTTCGGGAATTCACCCCTCCACTTT
TRBD1 | TRBJ1-1 | many | TRBV19 | CASRPGQHTEAFF | TGTGCCAGTCGACCGGGACAGCACACTGAAGCTTTCTTT
NA | TRBJ1-1 | NA | TRBV4-1 | CASSQRGNTEAFF | TGCGCCAGCAGCCAGCGGGGGAACACTGAAGCTTTCTTT
TRBD1 | TRBJ2-1 | NA | TRBV12-3/TRBV12-4 | CASRQGARNEQFF | TGTGCCAGCAGACAGGGGGCGCGGAATGAGCAGTTCTTC
NA | TRBJ2-5 | NA | TRBV19 | CASSPPGGGSQTQYF | TGTGCCAGTAGCCCCCCTGGAGGGGGCTCGCAGACCCAGTACTTC
TRBD2 | TRBJ2-5 | NA | TRBV9 | CASSGRTSGREETQYF | TGTGCCAGCAGCGGTCGGACTAGCGGGAGAGAGGAGACCCAGTACTTC
NA | TRBJ2-1 | NA | TRBV5-6 | CASTYFGIYNEQFF | TGTGCCAGCACCTACTTCGGGATTTACAATGAGCAGTTCTTC
TRBD2 | TRBJ2-1 | NA | TRBV7-2 | CASSLTREGRGEQFF | TGTGCCAGCAGCTTAACACGGGAGGGCCGTGGTGAGCAGTTCTTC
NA | TRBJ1-3 | NA | TRBV30 | CAWSVANSGNTIYF | TGTGCCTGGAGTGTAGCCAACTCTGGAAACACCATATATTTT
NA | TRBJ1-1 | NA | TRBV11-2 | CASSSRTGRNTEAFF | TGTGCCAGCAGCTCGAGAACAGGGAGGAACACTGAAGCTTTCTTT
NA | TRBJ2-1 | NA | TRBV20-1 | CSASLGTRGQFF | TGCAGTGCTAGTCTCGGGACACGAGGGCAGTTCTTC
NA | TRBJ2-2 | few | TRBV30 | CAWSRTANTGELFF | TGTGCCTGGAGTCGGACAGCTAACACCGGGGAGCTGTTTTTT
NA | TRBJ2-5 | NA | TRBV6-5 | CASRDRAHGAQYF | TGTGCCAGCAGGGACAGAGCCCACGGGGCCCAGTACTTC
TRBD2 | TRBJ2-7 | NA | TRBV3-1/TRBV3-2 | CASSHLAGAYEQYF | TGTGCCAGCAGCCATCTAGCGGGAGCCTACGAGCAGTACTTC
NA | TRBJ2-5 | NA | TRBV5-1 | CASRPGGQGQETQYF | TGCGCCAGCAGACCCGGAGGTCAGGGGCAAGAGACCCAGTACTTC
NA | TRBJ2-7 | once | TRBV6-5 | CASSSATLASYEQYF | TGTGCCAGCAGTTCCGCGACACTAGCCTCCTACGAGCAGTACTTC
NA | TRBJ1-1 | NA | TRBV7-3 | CASSSLGGNTEAFF | TGTGCCAGCAGCTCCTTAGGAGGGAACACTGAAGCTTTCTTT
NA | TRBJ2-2 | NA | TRBV2 | CASSDRGGETGELFF | TGTGCCAGCAGTGACAGGGGAGGGGAGACCGGGGAGCTGTTTTTT
TRBD2 | TRBJ2-1 | once | TRBV7-2 | CASSLAQASGSNEQFF | TGTGCCAGCAGCTTAGCGCAGGCTAGCGGGAGCAATGAGCAGTTCTTC
TRBD1 | TRBJ2-1 | NA | TRBV6-5 | CASLEQGLAIEQFF | TGTGCCAGCCTAGAACAGGGGCTTGCGATTGAGCAGTTCTTC